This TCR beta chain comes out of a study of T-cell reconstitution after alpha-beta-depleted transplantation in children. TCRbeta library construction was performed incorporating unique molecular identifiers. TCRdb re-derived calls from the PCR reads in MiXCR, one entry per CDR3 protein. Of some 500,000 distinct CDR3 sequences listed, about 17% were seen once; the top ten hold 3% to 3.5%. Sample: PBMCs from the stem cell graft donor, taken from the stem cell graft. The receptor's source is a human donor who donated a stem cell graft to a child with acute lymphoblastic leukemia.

For the CDR3, the DNA is TGTGCCAGCAGGCATACTAGCGGGACCTCCTACAATGAGCAGTTCTTC. Translation gives CASRHTSGTSYNEQFF. The chain has TRBV2 and TRBJ2-1, with 10 bases matching TRBD2. From germline, CDR1 is SNHLY and CDR2 FYNNEI. This CDR3 comprises 16 residues. V was clipped by 6 bases and J by 0 bases; unmatched bases: 5.